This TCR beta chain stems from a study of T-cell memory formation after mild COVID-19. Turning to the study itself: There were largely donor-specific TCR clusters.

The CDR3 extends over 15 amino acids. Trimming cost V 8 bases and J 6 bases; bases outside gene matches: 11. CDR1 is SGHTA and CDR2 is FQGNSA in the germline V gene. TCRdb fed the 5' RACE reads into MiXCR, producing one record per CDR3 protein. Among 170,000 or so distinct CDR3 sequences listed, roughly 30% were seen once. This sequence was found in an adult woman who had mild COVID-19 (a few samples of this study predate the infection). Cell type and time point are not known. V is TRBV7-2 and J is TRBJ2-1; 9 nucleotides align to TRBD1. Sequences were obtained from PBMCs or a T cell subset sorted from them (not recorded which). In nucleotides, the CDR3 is TGTGCCAGCTCCCGACACGGACAGGGGCTCAATGAGCAGTTCTTC. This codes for CASSRHGQGLNEQFF.